The 5 T cell receptor beta chains below all came from one sample that was sequenced in a study of identical twins. TCRdb analysed the 5' RACE reads with MiXCR anew, one entry per CDR3 protein. The table includes 400,000 or so distinct CDR3 sequences, approximately 9.1% detected once. Material for sequencing was naive T cells sorted from blood. The receptors here all came from a woman in her forties or fifties in good health.

This clonotype was seen ten or more times. CDR3 loop: CSATVMNTEAFF. CDR3 in DNA: TGCAGCGCCACTGTCATGAACACTGAAGCTTTCTTT. V is TRBV29-1 and J is TRBJ1-1; no firm D call. The V and J ends lost 7 bases and 0 bases respectively, with 9 bases between them. CDR3 size: 12 residues. Looked up from germline, CDR1 is SQVTM and CDR2 is ANQGSEA.

This clonotype was detected ten times or more. This chain joins TRBV6-2 or TRBV6-3 and TRBJ1-1; 10 bases line up with TRBD1. The CDR3 is 18 amino acids. Germline values: CDR1 MNHEY, CDR2 SVGEGT. With V trimmed by 0 bases and J by 0 bases, 7 bases remained unmatched. The CDR3: CASSYSAKGQGVNTEAFF. The CDR3 DNA is TGTGCCAGCAGTTACTCTGCCAAAGGACAGGGGGTGAACACTGAAGCTTTCTTT.

This clonotype was observed at least ten times. DNA for the CDR3: TGTGCCAGCAAAATGGGGGCCTACAATGAGCAGTTCTTC. As protein: CASKMGAYNEQFF. The chain links TRBV27 to TRBJ2-1, with D perhaps assigned TRBD1 or TRBD2 (5 bases each). Trimming left V 7 bases short and J 2 bases short, with 9 bases between. The V gene's germline CDR1 is MNHEY and CDR2 SMNVEV (reference sequence). This CDR3 comprises 13 residues.

This clonotype was observed a handful of times. The J gene is TRBJ2-1, the V gene TRBV10-3; 10 bases match TRBD2. The CDR3 consists of 16 residues. Looked up from germline, CDR1 is ENHRY and CDR2 is SYGVKD. With 4 bases clipped from V and 6 bases from J, the junction kept 9 bases outside the gene matches. The chain's CDR3 is CAISAATSGNRNEQFF. In DNA form, the CDR3 reads TGTGCCATCAGTGCCGCCACTAGCGGGAACCGCAATGAGCAGTTCTTC.

This clonotype appeared many times. The V and J genes are TRBV6-5 and TRBJ1-5; the D is unclear. V lost 5 bases to trimming and J lost 3 bases, with 17 bases between them. The CDR3 has 16 amino acids. From germline, CDR1 is MNHEY and CDR2 SVGAGI. CDR3 coding DNA: TGTGCCAGCAGTCCTTCCCCTTCCAGGTCCAATCAGCCCCAGCATTTT. Amino acid sequence: CASSPSPSRSNQPQHF.